Each of the 17 T cell receptor beta chains below was sequenced from the same sample in a study of blood T cell repertoires in COVID-19. Some clones are missing from TCRdb's copy, which holds only in-frame ones; the method was immunoSEQ multiplex PCR. The table lists about 190,000 clones, around four fifths of them singletons. Sequenced: peripheral blood. The receptors were sampled from a man over 45 with active or convalescent COVID-19.

The chain employs TRBV5-4 and TRBJ2-7; a weak D match, TRBD2 (5 bases). The CDR3 is 13 amino acids. Germline V lookup: CDR1 SGHNT, CDR2 YYREEE (reference sequence). The germline V and J ends were trimmed by 0 bases and 6 bases, with 10 bases remaining between them. In DNA, the CDR3 is TGTGCCAGCAGCTTGGGACTACAGCTCGAGCAGTACTTC. Translation: CASSLGLQLEQYF.

This chain uses TRBV19 with TRBJ2-5; 12 bases match TRBD2. J gave up 5 bases and V 7 bases, and 8 bases lay outside the gene matches. Germline V CDR1 and CDR2: LNHDA, SQIVND (reference sequence). This CDR3 has 15 amino acids. The CDR3 sequence: CASTTLAGGEETQYF. DNA of the CDR3: TGTGCCAGTACCACACTAGCGGGAGGAGAGGAGACCCAGTACTTC. Based on the CDR3 plus reference TRBV19 and TRBJ2-5, the full variable domain is DGGITQSPKYLFRKEGQNVTLSCEQNLNHDAMYWYRQDPGQGLRLIYYSQIVNDFQKGDIAEGYSVSREKKESFPLTVTSAQKNPTAFYLCASTTLAGGEETQYFGPGTRLLVL.

V gene TRBV11-2 combines with J gene TRBJ2-3, with a tentative D call TRBD1 (5 bases). This CDR3 spans 14 amino acids. The V end was cut by 5 bases, the J end by 6 bases, with 15 bases between. The V gene's germline CDR1 is SGHAT and CDR2 FQNNGV. CDR3 nucleotide sequence: TGTGCCAGCAGCACCCGACTTGGGGCCGATACGCAGTATTTT. Translating gives CASSTRLGADTQYF.

The V call is TRBV5-1, the J call TRBJ1-5; a weak D match, TRBD1 (5 bases). Trimming shortened V by 0 bases and J by 7 bases, and 20 bases separated the two germline ends. This CDR3 is 17 amino acids long. From germline, CDR1 is SGHRS and CDR2 YFSETQ. CDR3 sequence: CASSLVVPPRVRQPQHF. The CDR3 bases are TGCGCCAGCAGCTTGGTTGTTCCACCCAGGGTCAGGCAGCCCCAGCATTTT.

This chain links TRBV11-2 with TRBJ2-1; possibly TRBD1 for D (5 bases). Germline V gene sequence: CDR1 SGHAT, CDR2 FQNNGV. V shed 1 base and J shed 5 bases, with 6 bases lying between them. This CDR3 spans 13 amino acids. CDR3: CASSLGQNNEQFF. The CDR3 DNA follows: TGTGCCAGCAGCTTAGGACAGAACAATGAGCAGTTCTTC.

The CDR3 DNA is TGTGCCAGCAGCCCAATTTCTGGGCCGCCTGGCCACGAGCAGTACTTC. Its protein product is CASSPISGPPGHEQYF. This rearrangement joins TRBV3-1 (or the pseudogene TRBV3-2) to TRBJ2-7, with D uncertain. The CDR3 is 16 amino acids. V was clipped by 4 bases and J by 5 bases, with 21 bases between them. Germline lookup yields CDR1 LGHDT and CDR2 YNNKEL (reference sequence).

The J gene is TRBJ1-3, the V gene TRBV3-1 (or the pseudogene TRBV3-2); 11 bases line up with TRBD1. The J segment lost 6 bases and the V segment lost 3 bases, leaving 1 base of the junction unmatched. The length of the CDR3 is 14 residues. In germline, CDR1 is LGHDT, CDR2 YNNKEL (reference sequence). The DNA for the CDR3 is TGTGCCAGCAGCCAGGGACAGGGGGAAAACACCATATATTTT. It encodes CASSQGQGENTIYF.

The CDR3 DNA reads as TGTGCCAGCAGTGAAACAGGGTTTTTTTCAGAAGCTTTCTTT. As protein: CASSETGFFSEAFF. The chain carries TRBV6-1 and TRBJ1-1; D is possibly TRBD1 (6 bases). Trimming pared 2 bases from V and 8 bases from J, leaving 15 bases between. The CDR3 extends over 14 amino acids. Germline loops: CDR1 MNHNS, CDR2 SASEGT.

The gene calls are TRBV27 and TRBJ2-7, with D maybe TRBD2 (6 bases). Trimming cost V 5 bases and J 6 bases, with 20 bases left between them. In germline, CDR1 is MNHEY, CDR2 SMNVEV (reference sequence). This CDR3 has 15 residues. The CDR3 is CASSRVPGGNGEQYF. The CDR3 nucleotides read TGTGCCAGCAGTCGCGTCCCTGGCGGGAATGGCGAGCAGTACTTC.

The V call is TRBV13, the J call TRBJ1-3; possibly TRBD1 for D (5 bases). CDR3 length: 14 amino acids. CDR1 PRHDT and CDR2 FYEKMQ come from the germline V gene (reference sequence). The germline V and J ends were trimmed by 5 bases and 0 bases, with 8 bases remaining between them. CDR3 bases: TGTGCCAGCAGCCCGGACATCTCTGGAAACACCATATATTTT. This sequence encodes CASSPDISGNTIYF.

The chain combines TRBV19 with TRBJ2-3, with 12 bases that match TRBD2. Germline loops: CDR1 LNHDA, CDR2 SQIVND (reference sequence). V lost 5 bases, J lost 0 bases, and 12 bases stayed unmatched. The CDR3 sequence is 19 residues long. Written as DNA, the CDR3 is TGTGCCAGTAGTGGGTCACTAGCGGGGGGCCCTCCGAGCACAGATACGCAGTATTTT. Translating gives CASSGSLAGGPPSTDTQYF.

This clone has a single count. The chain is built from TRBV18 and TRBJ2-5; 9 nucleotides match TRBD1. The CDR3 runs to 14 residues. With 3 bases clipped from V and 5 bases from J, the junction kept 4 bases outside the gene matches. Looked up from germline, CDR1 is KGHSH and CDR2 is LQKENI. CDR3 DNA: TGTGCCAGCTCACCCACAGGGGGCCGGGAGACCCAGTACTTC. Its translation: CASSPTGGRETQYF.

Notes on this clone: A junction boundary mismatches the germline segment, possibly from a read error. The chain joins TRBV5-6 to TRBJ1-2, with 7 positions matching TRBD1. Looked up from germline, CDR1 is SGHDT and CDR2 is YYEEEE. The CDR3 runs 13 residues. CDR3 loop: CASSFSRTGGPDF. In nucleotides, the CDR3 is TGTGCCAGCAGCTTTTCTCGGACAGGCGGCCCCGACTTC.

V is TRBV5-1 and J is TRBJ2-7; a weak D match, TRBD2 (5 bases). V lost 4 bases, J lost 2 bases, and 16 bases lay in between. This CDR3 contains 15 residues. Germline V gene data show CDR1 as SGHRS and CDR2 as YFSETQ. The CDR3 loop is CASSLPPGGPYEQYF. The DNA for the CDR3 is TGCGCCAGCAGCCTCCCCCCGGGCGGGCCCTACGAGCAGTACTTC.

The chain carries TRBV2 and TRBJ1-3, with a possible D match to TRBD1 (5 bases). The germline V gene encodes CDR1 SNHLY and CDR2 FYNNEI. The CDR3 length is 15 residues. Trimming stripped 3 bases from V and 0 bases from J, with 9 bases between. CDR3 amino acids: CASSDQGSSGNTIYF. In nucleotides, the CDR3 is TGTGCCAGCAGTGATCAGGGTTCCTCTGGAAACACCATATATTTT.

This chain uses TRBV27 with TRBJ2-1, with 9 bases identical to TRBD2. The CDR3 covers 15 residues. The V segment lost 8 bases and the J segment 4 bases; nucleotides outside the gene matches: 9. Germline values: CDR1 MNHEY, CDR2 SMNVEV (reference sequence). The CDR3 spells CASAPGLAGYNEQFF. The CDR3 DNA reads as TGTGCCAGCGCACCGGGACTAGCAGGTTACAATGAGCAGTTCTTC.

The chain uses TRBV3-1 (or the pseudogene TRBV3-2) and TRBJ2-1, with 11 bases that match TRBD2. V gave up 4 bases and J gave up 7 bases; unmatched junction bases: 6. CDR3 size: 15 residues. CDR1 and CDR2 (germline): LGHDT, YNNKEL (reference sequence). The CDR3 region has the DNA TGTGCCAGCAGCCCGACTAGCGGGACGCGTAATGAGCAGTTCTTC. Protein: CASSPTSGTRNEQFF.